The present entry profiles one T cell receptor beta chain with its context. Its target is unknown. This sample was included in a study of CD8+CD57+ T cells in acquired aplastic anemia. It was patients with CD8+CD57+ cell expansion by flow cytometry who were chosen for sequencing. Overall study results and limits: The number of CD8+ CDR3 sequences shared by patients and controls was about 30.

The template for TCR beta VDJ and CDR3 sequence profiling was genomic DNA. TCRdb reanalysed the reads using MiXCR and keeps one entry per CDR3 protein. The sample lists 200,000 to 250,000 distinct CDR3 sequences; 55% to 65% were seen once. The CDR3 is made up of 14 amino acids. Germline CDR1 is LNHDA and CDR2 is SQIVND (reference sequence). Trimming left V 3 bases short and J 2 bases short, with 11 bases between. Sequencing was carried out using sorted CD4+, CD8+, or CD8+CD57+ T cells (not recorded which) from PBMCs. This TCR came from a human donor with aplastic anemia. The chain is built from TRBV19 and TRBJ2-7; weak D call: TRBD2 (5 bases). This CDR3 is CASSIGRMTYEQYF. As DNA, the CDR3 is TGTGCCAGTAGTATTGGGAGAATGACCTACGAGCAGTACTTC.